The sequence of this T cell receptor (beta chain) was determined in a study of PD-1 blockade in classical Hodgkin lymphoma. About the study: It was nivolumab at 3 mg/kg, given intravenously every 2 weeks, that patients received.

Produced via immunoSEQ multiplex PCR; TCRdb's table is partial and in-frame only. The sample has tens of thousands of clones; nearly 85% are singletons. Time point given: cycle 4 day 1 (C4D1), after less than 7 weeks of nivolumab. In every patient, relapse followed autologous stem cell transplantation, while exposure to brentuximab vedotin differed. Best responses were complete response, partial response or progressive disease. Study results and limitations: Newly diagnosed patients were said to have less baseline TCR diversity than healthy donors did.

The germline CDR1 and CDR2 sequences are KGHSH and LQKENI. The CDR3 contains 16 residues. V gave up 3 bases and J gave up 5 bases; unmatched junction bases: 5. To note about this clone: The antigen is unknown.

The receptor was isolated from a human donor with classical Hodgkin lymphoma. The rearrangement uses TRBV18 and TRBJ2-5; TRBD2 matches 14 bases. Sample: peripheral blood mononuclear cells (PBMCs), taken before the fourth cycle of nivolumab. CDR3 loop: CASSPGLAGVHETQYF. The CDR3 region has the DNA TGTGCCAGCTCACCGGGACTAGCGGGAGTCCACGAGACCCAGTACTTC.